This T cell receptor (beta chain) was recovered during a study of cytomegalovirus exposure and HLA in healthy donors. Background on the study: Earlier sequencing of about 179 million T cells yielded 100 million to 140 million unique TCR beta sequences. Broader study findings: Despite most TCR sequences being rare, some public TCRs occurred in many donors. According to an earlier analysis, most TCR beta V segments yielded productive rearrangements about 90% or about 30% of the time.

With regard to this clone: Its antigen is still unknown.

All donors participated as healthy donors of bone marrow. This PCR relied on a set of 60 Vbeta primers and 13 Jbeta primers. The table came from immunoSEQ multiplex PCR; TCRdb's copy has only in-frame clones and leaves some out. Seen here are over 95,000 clones, 76% observed once, and the top ten hold around 12%. The specimen was PBMCs. The sequence was collected from a woman between 35 and 50 years old in good health and CMV-seropositive.

The CDR3 nucleotides read TGCGCCAGCAGCTTTCAGTACGAGCAGTACTTC. It translates to CASSFQYEQYF. The chain recombines TRBV5-1 with TRBJ2-7; unclear D gene. Trimming removed 2 bases at V and 4 bases at J, with 4 bases between. The CDR3 totals 11 residues. Per germline, CDR1 SGHRS and CDR2 YFSETQ.